Following are 5 T cell receptor beta chains from one sample sequenced in a study of cytomegalovirus exposure and HLA in healthy donors. Primers: 60 Vbeta forward and 13 Jbeta reverse. The assay was immunoSEQ multiplex PCR, and TCRdb's table has in-frame clones only and misses some. The sample has more than 130,000 clones, 60% to 85% seen once. Sequencing input: PBMCs. These receptor sequences come from a man between 35 and 55 years old in good health and CMV-seropositive.

The chain links TRBV4-3 to TRBJ2-3, with a tentative D call TRBD2 (6 bases). The CDR3 consists of 18 residues. The germline CDR1 and CDR2 sequences are LGHNA and YSLEER. Trimming removed 0 bases from V and 4 bases from J, with 20 bases in between. CDR3 nucleotides: TGCGCCAGCAGCCAAGATCCCTCCCCAGCGGGTAACGCAGATACGCAGTATTTT. This sequence encodes CASSQDPSPAGNADTQYF.

The genes are TRBV18 and TRBJ1-5; TRBD1 matches 7 bases. CDR1 and CDR2 from the germline V gene are KGHSH and LQKENI. The V segment lost 2 bases and the J segment 4 bases; nucleotides outside the gene matches: 2. The CDR3 runs 14 residues. CDR3 sequence (DNA): TGTGCCAGCTCACCAGGGACAGTAAATCAGCCCCAGCATTTT. Protein sequence: CASSPGTVNQPQHF.

This chain joins TRBV28 and TRBJ1-1; tentatively, D is TRBD1 (6 bases). The CDR3 runs 14 residues. The ends were cut back, 6 bases at V and 4 bases at J, with 15 bases in the middle. CDR1 is MDHEN, CDR2 SYDVKM, per germline. The DNA of the CDR3 is TGTGCCAGCAGCCTGAGGGGGTTGATCACTGAAGCTTTCTTT. Its protein product is CASSLRGLITEAFF.

This chain uses TRBV6-4 with TRBJ1-1; 7 nucleotides line up with TRBD1. Germline-derived CDR1 and CDR2 are MRHNA and SNTAGT. With V trimmed by 4 bases and J by 2 bases, 4 bases remained unmatched. The CDR3 runs to 14 residues. The CDR3 DNA is TGTGCCAGCAGTGCGATAGGGGGCAACACTGAAGCTTTCTTT. Amino acids: CASSAIGGNTEAFF.

This rearrangement joins TRBV13 to TRBJ2-5, with TRBD1 identical over 10 bases. The DNA end lines up better with TRBJ2-7; the J call may be wrong. Germline CDR1 reads PRHDT; CDR2 reads FYEKMQ (reference sequence). This CDR3 spans 16 amino acids. CDR3 loop: CASSVRQGAFPYEQYF. CDR3 DNA sequence: TGTGCCAGCAGCGTAAGACAGGGGGCATTCCCCTACGAGCAGTACTTC.